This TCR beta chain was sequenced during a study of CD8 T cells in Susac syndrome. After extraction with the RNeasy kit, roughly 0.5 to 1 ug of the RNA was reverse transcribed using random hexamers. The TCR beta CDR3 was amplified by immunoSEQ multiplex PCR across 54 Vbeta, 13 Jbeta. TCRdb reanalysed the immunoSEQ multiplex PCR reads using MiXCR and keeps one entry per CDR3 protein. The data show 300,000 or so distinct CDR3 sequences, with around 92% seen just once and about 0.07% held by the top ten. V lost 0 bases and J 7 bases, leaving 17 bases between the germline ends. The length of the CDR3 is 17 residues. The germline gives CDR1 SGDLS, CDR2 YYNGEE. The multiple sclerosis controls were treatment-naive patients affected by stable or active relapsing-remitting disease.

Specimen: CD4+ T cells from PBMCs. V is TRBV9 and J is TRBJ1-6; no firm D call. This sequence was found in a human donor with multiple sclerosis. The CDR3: CASSVDDYKGSNSPLHF. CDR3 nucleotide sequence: TGTGCCAGCAGCGTAGATGATTACAAAGGTTCGAATTCACCCCTCCACTTT.